This T cell receptor beta chain was retrieved from a study of T cell repertoires in aging, cancer and after chemotherapy. Amplification of TCR beta used genomic DNA extracted from peripheral blood. The CDR3 has 16 amino acids. In regard to this clonotype: The junction does not match germline at one end; this may be a read error.

TRB rearrangements spanning V, D and J were amplified using mixed TRB-A/B primers. Using its own MiXCR run on the multiplex PCR reads, TCRdb lists one record per CDR3 protein. The sample shows about 12,000 distinct CDR3 sequences, 30% to 40% of them seen only once. The gene calls are TRBV12-3 or TRBV12-4 and TRBJ2-6; D assignment may be TRBD1 or TRBD2 (5 bases each). This sequence was found in a human donor in good health. The donor label of this sample is uncertain. What was sequenced was blood. The CDR3 DNA reads as TGTGCCACCAGTCGGGACGGTTTCTCTGGGGCCAACGTCCTGACTTTC. The encoded protein is CATSRDGFSGANVLTF.